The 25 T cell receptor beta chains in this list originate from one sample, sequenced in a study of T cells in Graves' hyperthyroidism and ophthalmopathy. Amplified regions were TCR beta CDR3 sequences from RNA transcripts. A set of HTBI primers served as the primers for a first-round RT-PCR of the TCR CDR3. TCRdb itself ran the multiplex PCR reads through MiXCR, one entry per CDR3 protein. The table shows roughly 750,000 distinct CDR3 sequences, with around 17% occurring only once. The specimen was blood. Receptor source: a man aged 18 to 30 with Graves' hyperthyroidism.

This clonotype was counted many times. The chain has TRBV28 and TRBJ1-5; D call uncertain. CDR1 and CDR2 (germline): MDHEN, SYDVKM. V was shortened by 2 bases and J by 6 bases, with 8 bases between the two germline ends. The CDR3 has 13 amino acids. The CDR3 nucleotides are TGTGCCAGCAGTTTAAGGGCAGCTCAGCCCCAGCATTTT. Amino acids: CASSLRAAQPQHF.

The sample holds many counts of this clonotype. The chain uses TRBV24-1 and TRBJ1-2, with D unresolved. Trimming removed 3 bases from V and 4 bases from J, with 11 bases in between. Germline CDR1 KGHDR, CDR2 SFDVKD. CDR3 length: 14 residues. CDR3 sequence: CATSDPGPTYGYTF. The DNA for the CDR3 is TGTGCCACCAGTGATCCCGGGCCAACCTATGGCTACACCTTC.

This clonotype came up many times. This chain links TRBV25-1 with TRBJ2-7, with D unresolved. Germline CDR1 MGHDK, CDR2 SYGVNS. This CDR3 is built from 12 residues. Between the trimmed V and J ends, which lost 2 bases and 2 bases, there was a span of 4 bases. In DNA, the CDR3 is TGTGCCAGCAGTGAAGTCACCTACGAGCAGTACTTC. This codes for CASSEVTYEQYF.

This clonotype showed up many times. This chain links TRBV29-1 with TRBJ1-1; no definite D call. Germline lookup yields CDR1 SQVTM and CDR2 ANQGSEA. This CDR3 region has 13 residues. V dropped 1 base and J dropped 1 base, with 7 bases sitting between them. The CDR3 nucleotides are TGCAGCGTTGAAGTTGGGTCGAACACTGAAGCTTTCTTT. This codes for CSVEVGSNTEAFF.

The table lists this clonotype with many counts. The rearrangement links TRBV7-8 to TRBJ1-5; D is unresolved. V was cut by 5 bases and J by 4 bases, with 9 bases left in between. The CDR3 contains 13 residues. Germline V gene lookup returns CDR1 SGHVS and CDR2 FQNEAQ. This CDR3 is CASSPATNQPQHF. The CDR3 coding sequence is TGTGCCAGCAGCCCCGCCACAAATCAGCCCCAGCATTTT. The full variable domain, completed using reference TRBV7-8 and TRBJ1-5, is GAGVSQSPRYKVAKRGQDVALRCDPISGHVSLFWYQQALGQGPEFLTYFQNEAQLDKSGLPSDRFFAERPEGSVSTLKIQRTQQEDSAVYLCASSPATNQPQHFGDGTRLSIL.

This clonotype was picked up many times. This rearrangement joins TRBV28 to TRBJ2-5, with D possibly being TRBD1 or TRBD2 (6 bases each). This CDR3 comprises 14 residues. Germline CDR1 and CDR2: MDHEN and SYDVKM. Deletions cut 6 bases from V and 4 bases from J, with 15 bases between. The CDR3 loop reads CASSPGGGTETQYF. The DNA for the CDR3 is TGTGCCAGCAGCCCCGGGGGCGGGACAGAGACCCAGTACTTC.

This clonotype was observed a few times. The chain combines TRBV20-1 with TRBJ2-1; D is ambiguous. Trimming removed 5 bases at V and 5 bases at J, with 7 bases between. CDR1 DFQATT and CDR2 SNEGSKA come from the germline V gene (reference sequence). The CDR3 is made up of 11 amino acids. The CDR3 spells CSALDDNEQFF. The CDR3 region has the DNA TGCAGTGCTTTAGATGACAATGAGCAGTTCTTC.

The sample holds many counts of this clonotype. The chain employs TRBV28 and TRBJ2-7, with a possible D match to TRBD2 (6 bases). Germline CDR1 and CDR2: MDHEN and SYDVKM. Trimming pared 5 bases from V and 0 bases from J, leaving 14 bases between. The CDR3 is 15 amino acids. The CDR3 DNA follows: TGTGCCAGCAGTCCCCGGACTACGTACTCCTACGAGCAGTACTTC. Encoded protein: CASSPRTTYSYEQYF.

The CDR3 spells CATSDWGLGMVDTQYF. The CDR3 DNA reads as TGTGCCACCAGTGATTGGGGGCTCGGCATGGTTGATACGCAGTATTTT. The rearrangement joins TRBV24-1 to TRBJ2-3, with a possible D match to TRBD1 (6 bases). Between the trimmed V and J ends, which lost 2 bases and 6 bases, there was a span of 17 bases. The CDR3 sequence is 16 residues long. Germline CDR1 KGHDR, CDR2 SFDVKD.

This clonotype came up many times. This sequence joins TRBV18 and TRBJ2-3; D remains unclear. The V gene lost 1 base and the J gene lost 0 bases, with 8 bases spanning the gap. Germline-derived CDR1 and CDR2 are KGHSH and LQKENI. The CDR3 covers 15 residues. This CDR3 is CASSPQVSSTDTQYF. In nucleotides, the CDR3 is TGTGCCAGCTCACCACAGGTTTCTAGCACAGATACGCAGTATTTT.

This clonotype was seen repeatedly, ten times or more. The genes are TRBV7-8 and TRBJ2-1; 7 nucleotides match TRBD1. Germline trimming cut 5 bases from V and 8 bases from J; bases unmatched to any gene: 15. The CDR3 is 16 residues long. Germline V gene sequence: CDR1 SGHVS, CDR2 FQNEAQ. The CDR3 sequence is CASSPGGPQTLHEQFF. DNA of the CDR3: TGTGCCAGCAGCCCAGGGGGACCTCAGACCCTTCATGAGCAGTTCTTC. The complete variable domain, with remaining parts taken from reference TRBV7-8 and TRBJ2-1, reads GAGVSQSPRYKVAKRGQDVALRCDPISGHVSLFWYQQALGQGPEFLTYFQNEAQLDKSGLPSDRFFAERPEGSVSTLKIQRTQQEDSAVYLCASSPGGPQTLHEQFFGPGTRLTVL.

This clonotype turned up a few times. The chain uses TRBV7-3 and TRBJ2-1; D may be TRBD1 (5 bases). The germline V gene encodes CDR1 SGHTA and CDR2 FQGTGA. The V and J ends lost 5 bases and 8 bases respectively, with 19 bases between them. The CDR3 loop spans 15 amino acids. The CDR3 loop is CASSVQGAGWHEQFF. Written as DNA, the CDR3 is TGTGCCAGCAGCGTCCAAGGGGCAGGTTGGCATGAGCAGTTCTTC.

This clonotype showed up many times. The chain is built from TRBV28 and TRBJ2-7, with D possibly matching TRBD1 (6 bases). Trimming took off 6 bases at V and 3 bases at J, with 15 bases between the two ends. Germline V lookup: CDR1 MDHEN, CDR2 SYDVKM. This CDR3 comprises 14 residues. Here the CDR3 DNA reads TGTGCCAGCAGCCTTACAGGGTCTATCTACGAGCAGTACTTC. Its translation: CASSLTGSIYEQYF. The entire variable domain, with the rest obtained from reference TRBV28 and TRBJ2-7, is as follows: DVKVTQSSRYLVKRTGEKVFLECVQDMDHENMFWYRQDPGLGLRLIYFSYDVKMKEKGDIPEGYSVSREKKERFSLILESASTNQTSMYLCASSLTGSIYEQYFGPGTRLTVT.

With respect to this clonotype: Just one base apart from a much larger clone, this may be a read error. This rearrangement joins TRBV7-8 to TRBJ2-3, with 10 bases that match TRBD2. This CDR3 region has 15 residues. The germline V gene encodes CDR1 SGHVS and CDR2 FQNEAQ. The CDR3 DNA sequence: TGTACCAGCAGCTTAGGCGCTAGCGGGAGAGATACGCAGTATTTT. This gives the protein CTSSLGASGRDTQYF.

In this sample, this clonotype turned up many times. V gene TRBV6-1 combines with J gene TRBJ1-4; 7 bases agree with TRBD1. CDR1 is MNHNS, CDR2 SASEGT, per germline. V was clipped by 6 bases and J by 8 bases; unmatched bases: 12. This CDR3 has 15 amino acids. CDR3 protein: CASRVDRDYDEKLFF. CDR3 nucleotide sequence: TGTGCCAGCAGGGTCGACAGGGATTACGACGAAAAACTGTTTTTT.

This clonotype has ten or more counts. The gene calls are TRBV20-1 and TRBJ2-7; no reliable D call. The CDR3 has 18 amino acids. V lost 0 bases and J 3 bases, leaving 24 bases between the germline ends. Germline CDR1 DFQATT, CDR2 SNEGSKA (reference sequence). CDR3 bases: TGCAGTGCTAGAGATTTACCGGCCGCGTCAGCTACCCTCTACGAGCAGTACTTC. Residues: CSARDLPAASATLYEQYF.

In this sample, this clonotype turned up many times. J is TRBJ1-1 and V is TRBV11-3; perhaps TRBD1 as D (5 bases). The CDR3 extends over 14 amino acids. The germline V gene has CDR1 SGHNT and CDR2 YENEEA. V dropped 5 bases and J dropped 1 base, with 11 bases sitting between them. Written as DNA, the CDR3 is TGTGCCAGCAGCCCCTCGACAGAGAACACTGAAGCTTTCTTT. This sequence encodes CASSPSTENTEAFF.

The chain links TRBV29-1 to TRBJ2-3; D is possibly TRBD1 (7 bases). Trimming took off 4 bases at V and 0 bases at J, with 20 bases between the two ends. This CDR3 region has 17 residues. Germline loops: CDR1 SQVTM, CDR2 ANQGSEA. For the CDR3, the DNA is TGCAGCGTTGGTAGCGGACGAAGGACAGGAAGCACAGATACGCAGTATTTT. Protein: CSVGSGRRTGSTDTQYF.

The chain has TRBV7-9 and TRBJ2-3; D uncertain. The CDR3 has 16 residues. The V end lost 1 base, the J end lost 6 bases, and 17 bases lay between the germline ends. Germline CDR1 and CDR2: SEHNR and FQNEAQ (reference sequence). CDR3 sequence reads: CASSLEYGLVLDTQYF. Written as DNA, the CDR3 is TGTGCCAGCAGCTTAGAATACGGCCTGGTTTTGGATACGCAGTATTTT. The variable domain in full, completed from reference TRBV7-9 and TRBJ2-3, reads DTGVSQNPRHKITKRGQNVTFRCDPISEHNRLYWYRQTLGQGPEFLTYFQNEAQLEKSRLLSDRFSAERPKGSFSTLEIQRTEQGDSAMYLCASSLEYGLVLDTQYFGPGTRLTVL.

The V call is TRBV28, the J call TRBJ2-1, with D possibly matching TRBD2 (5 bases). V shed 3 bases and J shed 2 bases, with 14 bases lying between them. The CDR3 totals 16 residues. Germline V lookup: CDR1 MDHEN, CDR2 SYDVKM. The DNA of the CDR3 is TGTGCCAGCAGTTTGCCAGACGGGATTACCTACAATGAGCAGTTCTTC. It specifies CASSLPDGITYNEQFF.

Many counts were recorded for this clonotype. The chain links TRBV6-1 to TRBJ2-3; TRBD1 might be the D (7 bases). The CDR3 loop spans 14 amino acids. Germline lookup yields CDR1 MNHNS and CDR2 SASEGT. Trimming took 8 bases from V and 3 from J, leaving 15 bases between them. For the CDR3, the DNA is TGTGCCAGCCGAGGGGGCGGGGTGACAGATACGCAGTATTTT. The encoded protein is CASRGGGVTDTQYF.

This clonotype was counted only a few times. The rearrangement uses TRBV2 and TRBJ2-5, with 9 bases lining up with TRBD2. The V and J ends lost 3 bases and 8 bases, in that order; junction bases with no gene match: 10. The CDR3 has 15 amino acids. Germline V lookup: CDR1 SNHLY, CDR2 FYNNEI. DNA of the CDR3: TGTGCCAGCAGTGAGGAGGCTAGCGGGATGGTAACCCAGTACTTC. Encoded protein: CASSEEASGMVTQYF.

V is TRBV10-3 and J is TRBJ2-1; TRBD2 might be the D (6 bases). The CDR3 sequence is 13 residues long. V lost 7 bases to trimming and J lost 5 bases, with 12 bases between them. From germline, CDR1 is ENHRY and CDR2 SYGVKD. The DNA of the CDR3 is TGTGCCATCAAAAACGGAGGGAACAATGAGCAGTTCTTC. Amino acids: CAIKNGGNNEQFF.

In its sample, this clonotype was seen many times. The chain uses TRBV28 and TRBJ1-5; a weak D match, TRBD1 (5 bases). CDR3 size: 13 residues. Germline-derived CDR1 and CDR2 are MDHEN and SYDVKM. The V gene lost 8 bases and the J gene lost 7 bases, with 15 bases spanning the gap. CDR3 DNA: TGTGCCAGCTGCCGAAGGGGTAAACAGCCCCAGCATTTT. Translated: CASCRRGKQPQHF. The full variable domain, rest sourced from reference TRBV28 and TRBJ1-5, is DVKVTQSSRYLVKRTGEKVFLECVQDMDHENMFWYRQDPGLGLRLIYFSYDVKMKEKGDIPEGYSVSREKKERFSLILESASTNQTSMYLCASCRRGKQPQHFGDGTRLSIL.

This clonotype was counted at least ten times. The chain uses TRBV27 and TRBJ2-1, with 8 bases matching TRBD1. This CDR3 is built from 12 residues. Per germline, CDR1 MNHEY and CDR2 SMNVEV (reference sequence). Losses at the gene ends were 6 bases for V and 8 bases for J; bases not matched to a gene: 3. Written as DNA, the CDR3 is TGTGCCAGCAGCAGGGGGCGTCATGAGCAGTTCTTC. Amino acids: CASSRGRHEQFF.